The following is a TCR beta chain sequence with its context. The data are from a study of PD-L1 blockade in urothelial cancer. Here immunoSEQ multiplex PCR was the method, and the copy in TCRdb shows in-frame clones only, minus some. The sample holds about 50,000 clones, 88% seen once. The time point denotes: peripheral blood 6 weeks after treatment start. The germline CDR1 and CDR2 sequences are GTSNPN and SVGIG (reference sequence). The length of the CDR3 is 12 residues. Trimming removed 4 bases from V and 8 bases from J, with 9 bases in between. The chain uses TRBV30 and TRBJ1-6; D is unresolved. The TCR originated in a man between 60 and 75 years old with urothelial cancer. The sequenced sample was PBMCs, obtained around atezolizumab (anti-PD-L1) treatment. The CDR3 protein is CAWNYADSPLHF. CDR3 in DNA: TGTGCCTGGAATTACGCGGATTCACCCCTCCACTTT.